The 32 T cell receptor beta chains below come from one sample, sequenced in a study of blood T cells in healthy people across ages. Primers used in a second PCR of about 7 to 12 cycles were a sample-barcoded 5' primer and a J-beta primer mix. TCRdb reprocessed the 5' RACE reads via MiXCR and lists one record per CDR3 protein. The sample holds approximately 780,000 distinct CDR3 sequences, more than 25% seen once. This sample was also put to use in a study of T cells of mothers and their children.

Input material: blood. These receptors were taken from a boy between 5 and 17 years old in good health.

This chain uses TRBV25-1 with TRBJ1-4; D is possibly TRBD1 (5 bases). Trimming stripped 8 bases from V and 4 bases from J, with 11 bases between. This CDR3 spans 13 amino acids. Germline V CDR1 and CDR2: MGHDK, SYGVNS. CDR3 protein: CASVGQNNEKLFF. The CDR3 DNA reads as TGTGCCAGCGTGGGGCAGAATAATGAAAAACTGTTTTTT.

The rearrangement links TRBV7-9 to TRBJ1-2; D uncertain. CDR1 is SEHNR, CDR2 FQNEAQ, per germline (reference sequence). CDR3 length: 13 residues. The V and J ends lost 5 bases and 3 bases respectively, with 10 bases between them. The chain's CDR3 is CASSLDLDYGYTF. CDR3 coding DNA: TGTGCCAGCAGCCTGGACTTGGACTATGGCTACACCTTC. Using reference TRBV7-9 and TRBJ1-2 for the parts outside the CDR3, the full variable domain is DTGVSQNPRHKITKRGQNVTFRCDPISEHNRLYWYRQTLGQGPEFLTYFQNEAQLEKSRLLSDRFSAERPKGSFSTLEIQRTEQGDSAMYLCASSLDLDYGYTFGSGTRLTVV.

This clonotype occurred a few times. CDR3 DNA sequence: TGCGCCAGCAGCTTGGGAAGCGGGAACTCCGAGCAGTACTTC. Residues: CASSLGSGNSEQYF. This chain links TRBV5-1 with TRBJ2-5; 7 bases are shared with TRBD2. The J call may be wrong; the DNA end is better matched by TRBJ2-7. This CDR3 is built from 14 residues. Germline V gene lookup returns CDR1 SGHRS and CDR2 YFSETQ.

The rearrangement uses TRBV2 and TRBJ2-2, with TRBD2 matching 8 bases. The CDR3 has 15 residues. V gave up 7 bases and J gave up 0 bases; unmatched junction bases: 4. Germline CDR1 reads SNHLY; CDR2 reads FYNNEI. CDR3 sequence (DNA): TGTGCCAGCACCCCGGGACTAGCGAACACCGGGGAGCTGTTTTTT. Protein product: CASTPGLANTGELFF.

On this clonotype: A read error may explain this, as a much larger clone is one base away. This rearrangement joins TRBV20-1 to TRBJ2-3; tentative D call: TRBD2 (5 bases). V lost 5 bases, J lost 1 base, and 10 bases lay in between. CDR1 DFQATT and CDR2 SNEGSKA come from the germline V gene (reference sequence). The CDR3 runs to 13 residues. CDR3: CSAGGSGTDTQYF. CDR3 bases: TGCAGTGCTGGAGGTAGCGGCACAGATACGCAGTATTTT.

The chain is built from TRBV9 and TRBJ2-2, with TRBD2 identical over 9 bases. The CDR3 has 15 amino acids. Germline CDR1 SGDLS, CDR2 YYNGEE. The ends lost 3 bases at V and 4 bases at J; junction bases unmatched: 4. This chain's CDR3 is CASSGLLAGTGELFF. The CDR3 nucleotides are TGTGCCAGCAGCGGGTTACTAGCGGGCACCGGGGAGCTGTTTTTT.

CDR3 sequence (DNA): TGTGCCAGCAAGGCAGGGGACGGCTACACCTTC. This gives the protein CASKAGDGYTF. V is TRBV2 and J is TRBJ1-2; weak D call: TRBD1 (6 bases). The CDR3 spans 11 residues. Per the germline V gene, CDR1 is SNHLY and CDR2 is FYNNEI. Trimming removed 7 bases at V and 8 bases at J, with 11 bases between.

This clonotype was picked up a small number of times. The chain recombines TRBV20-1 with TRBJ1-1, with D unclear. Germline CDR1 is DFQATT and CDR2 is SNEGSKA (reference sequence). The CDR3 loop spans 13 amino acids. V lost 1 base to trimming and J lost 4 bases, with 10 bases between them. The CDR3, as DNA: TGCAGTGCTAGAGTCTTAGGGTTCACTGAAGCTTTCTTT. Protein sequence: CSARVLGFTEAFF.

In its sample, this clonotype was seen a few times. The chain is built from TRBV12-3 or TRBV12-4 and TRBJ2-1, with D maybe TRBD2 (6 bases). This CDR3 spans 15 amino acids. V was shortened by 2 bases and J by 9 bases, with 17 bases between the two germline ends. CDR3 nucleotides: TGTGCCAGCAGTTTATTGAGGCAGGGAGGTGGTGAGCAGTTCTTC. Its protein product is CASSLLRQGGGEQFF.

The chain joins TRBV9 to TRBJ2-2, with a possible D match to TRBD2 (5 bases). This CDR3 is built from 15 residues. CDR1 and CDR2 from the germline V gene are SGDLS and YYNGEE. V was clipped by 0 bases and J by 8 bases, with 14 bases between them. The CDR3 protein is CASSVEGRRSGELFF. The CDR3 nucleotides are TGTGCCAGCAGCGTAGAGGGCAGGAGGTCGGGGGAGCTGTTTTTT.

The V and J genes are TRBV3-1 and TRBJ2-5, with TRBD2 identical over 10 bases. The J call may not be correct, given that the DNA end is closer to TRBJ2-7. The CDR3 has 13 residues. Per the germline V gene, CDR1 is LGHDT and CDR2 is YNNKEL (reference sequence). The CDR3 protein is CASSFGTSDEQYF. The CDR3 region has the DNA TGTGCCAGCAGCTTCGGGACTAGCGACGAGCAGTACTTC.

The chain uses TRBV20-1 and TRBJ2-7; D possibly uses TRBD1 or TRBD2 (5 bases each). This CDR3 comprises 13 residues. V lost 8 bases, J lost 5 bases, and 19 bases lay in between. CDR1 and CDR2 from the germline V gene are DFQATT and SNEGSKA (reference sequence). CDR3 nucleotides: TGCAGTACCCGTCGAGGGGCGTTGGACGAGCAGTACTTC. Encoded protein: CSTRRGALDEQYF.

V gene TRBV4-1 combines with J gene TRBJ2-1; D might be TRBD1 or TRBD2, each matching 6 bases. The CDR3 consists of 19 residues. The V end lost 3 bases, the J end lost 0 bases, and 21 bases lay between the germline ends. Germline V gives CDR1 MGHRA, CDR2 YSYEKL. CDR3 DNA sequence: TGCGCCAGCAGCCAGGGTCCTCAGGGGCGGGGCGTCTCCTACAATGAGCAGTTCTTC. The encoded protein is CASSQGPQGRGVSYNEQFF.

There are a few counts of this clonotype. The gene calls are TRBV10-1 and TRBJ1-4; 8 nucleotides align to TRBD1. The germline CDR1 and CDR2 sequences are WNHNN and SYGVQD (reference sequence). The junction had 9 bases not matched to a gene; V was cut back by 7 bases and J by 8 bases. The CDR3 is 14 residues long. The CDR3 protein is CASKRAGGREKLFF. CDR3 nucleotides: TGCGCCAGCAAAAGGGCAGGGGGCCGCGAAAAACTGTTTTTT.

This clonotype was recorded a few times. This chain uses TRBV29-1 with TRBJ1-4; D is possibly TRBD1 (6 bases). V lost 6 bases to trimming and J lost 1 base, with 18 bases between them. Germline-derived CDR1 and CDR2 are SQVTM and ANQGSEA. There are 16 residues in the CDR3. The CDR3 region has the DNA TGCAGCGTGAGCTCGGGGGCAGGAGTAACTAATGAAAAACTGTTTTTT. Amino acids: CSVSSGAGVTNEKLFF.

The chain links TRBV12-3 or TRBV12-4 to TRBJ1-1; D gene ambiguous. The CDR3 covers 15 residues. V lost 6 bases and J 1 base, leaving 15 bases between the germline ends. The CDR3 DNA reads as TGTGCCAGCAGCCCGTCAGGCACGAGGAACACTGAAGCTTTCTTT. Protein product: CASSPSGTRNTEAFF.

This sequence joins TRBV6-6 and TRBJ1-4, with D uncertain. This CDR3 spans 15 amino acids. The V gene's germline CDR1 is MNHNY and CDR2 SVGAGI (reference sequence). Trimming shortened V by 3 bases and J by 3 bases, and 11 bases separated the two germline ends. The CDR3 loop reads CASSYRQAANEKLFF. CDR3 sequence (DNA): TGTGCCAGCAGTTATCGACAAGCAGCTAATGAAAAACTGTTTTTT.

The rearrangement joins TRBV6-5 to TRBJ1-2; D uncertain. The CDR3 extends over 14 amino acids. V was clipped by 0 bases and J by 5 bases, with 10 bases between them. CDR1 MNHEY and CDR2 SVGAGI come from the germline V gene. The CDR3 protein is CASSYSTQAYGYTF. The CDR3 DNA sequence: TGTGCCAGCAGTTACTCCACGCAGGCGTATGGCTACACCTTC.

V is TRBV6-5 and J is TRBJ1-1, with a weak D call TRBD1 (5 bases). Germline-derived CDR1 and CDR2 are MNHEY and SVGAGI. Trimming removed 1 base from V and 0 bases from J, with 9 bases in between. The CDR3 extends over 15 amino acids. As DNA, the CDR3 is TGTGCCAGCAGTTACTTCGGGGGGATGAACACTGAAGCTTTCTTT. This codes for CASSYFGGMNTEAFF.

The rearrangement joins TRBV25-1 to TRBJ2-5; D is unresolved. The end of the DNA fits TRBJ2-1 better, so the J call may be wrong. Germline CDR1 is MGHDK and CDR2 is SYGVNS. The CDR3 totals 13 residues. CDR3 region: CASRERPNNEQFF. CDR3 nucleotides: TGTGCCAGCAGGGAACGTCCCAACAATGAGCAGTTCTTC.

This clonotype appeared once. This chain's CDR3 is CASSPLTWGDRYGYTF. Written as DNA, the CDR3 is TGCGCCAGCAGCCCCTTGACATGGGGGGATCGCTATGGCTACACCTTC. The chain uses TRBV4-1 and TRBJ1-2; possibly TRBD1 for D (5 bases). The V end was cut by 4 bases, the J end by 4 bases, with 19 bases between. Germline CDR1 reads MGHRA; CDR2 reads YSYEKL. The CDR3 length is 16 residues.

This clonotype was detected a few times. The J gene is TRBJ1-2, the V gene TRBV20-1, with D unclear. This CDR3 is 10 amino acids long. Trimming cost V 6 bases and J 4 bases, with 6 bases left between them. CDR1 is DFQATT, CDR2 SNEGSKA, per germline (reference sequence). In nucleotides, the CDR3 is TGCAGTGCCCCGCCCTATGGCTACACCTTC. It translates to CSAPPYGYTF.

This clonotype has only a few counts. This chain joins TRBV7-9 and TRBJ1-1; D unclear. This CDR3 spans 14 amino acids. Germline lookup yields CDR1 SEHNR and CDR2 FQNEAQ (reference sequence). The V end was cut by 1 base, the J end by 7 bases, with 13 bases between. CDR3 protein: CASSLVAAGSEAFF. The CDR3, as DNA: TGTGCCAGCAGCTTAGTGGCCGCCGGGAGTGAAGCTTTCTTT.

This clonotype was seen a handful of times. V usage is TRBV7-9 and J usage is TRBJ2-5; 8 bases are a match to TRBD1. Per germline, CDR1 SEHNR and CDR2 FQNEAQ (reference sequence). This CDR3 is 16 amino acids long. After removal of 2 bases from V and 4 bases from J, the junction contained 9 bases not matched to a gene. CDR3 region: CASSLLVGQGRETQYF. The CDR3 DNA is TGTGCCAGCAGCTTACTAGTTGGACAGGGCAGAGAGACCCAGTACTTC.

The chain joins TRBV29-1 to TRBJ1-1; D unclear. V was shortened by 2 bases and J by 1 base, with 8 bases between the two germline ends. Germline CDR1 and CDR2: SQVTM and ANQGSEA. The CDR3 spans 13 residues. The CDR3 DNA reads as TGCAGCGTTGAACAAGCTACGAACACTGAAGCTTTCTTT. Amino acid sequence: CSVEQATNTEAFF. The variable domain in full, completed from reference TRBV29-1 and TRBJ1-1, reads SAVISQKPSRDICQRGTSLTIQCQVDSQVTMMFWYRQQPGQSLTLIATANQGSEATYESGFVIDKFPISRPNLTFSTLTVSNMSPEDSSIYLCSVEQATNTEAFFGQGTRLTVV.

This clonotype was recorded a few times. The chain employs TRBV5-1 and TRBJ2-3, with 7 bases fitting TRBD1. The CDR3 loop spans 15 amino acids. The V segment lost 7 bases and the J segment 0 bases; nucleotides outside the gene matches: 8. Germline values: CDR1 SGHRS, CDR2 YFSETQ. The CDR3 coding sequence is TGCGCCAGCGGACTGACAGGGTCGAGCACAGATACGCAGTATTTT. It translates to CASGLTGSSTDTQYF.

Only a few counts were recorded for this clonotype. The chain recombines TRBV30 with TRBJ1-3, with TRBD1 matching over 8 bases. The CDR3 extends over 16 amino acids. Trimming cost V 3 bases and J 4 bases; bases outside gene matches: 11. Germline V gene data show CDR1 as GTSNPN and CDR2 as SVGIG (reference sequence). CDR3: CAWSSWAGGAGNTIYF. The CDR3, as DNA: TGTGCCTGGAGCAGTTGGGCAGGGGGCGCCGGAAACACCATATATTTT.

This clonotype showed up just a few times. The chain recombines TRBV5-1 with TRBJ2-7; 9 positions match TRBD2. The better agreement between TRBJ2-1 and the DNA end casts doubt on the J call. Germline loops: CDR1 SGHRS, CDR2 YFSETQ. This CDR3 is 15 amino acids long. CDR3 sequence (DNA): TGCGCCAGCAGCCCCTTAGCGGGGGCAAACAATGAGCAGTTCTTC. It encodes CASSPLAGANNEQFF.

This clonotype was found a few times. V and J are TRBV5-4 and TRBJ2-5, with TRBD2 matching over 13 bases. Losses at the gene ends were 3 bases for V and 5 bases for J; bases not matched to a gene: 10. CDR3 size: 17 residues. Germline values: CDR1 SGHNT, CDR2 YYREEE (reference sequence). The CDR3 protein is CASSSGTSGDERETQYF. The CDR3 DNA follows: TGTGCCAGCAGCTCCGGGACTAGCGGGGACGAGCGGGAGACCCAGTACTTC.

V gene TRBV9 combines with J gene TRBJ2-3; a possible D gene is TRBD1 (6 bases). V shed 4 bases and J shed 3 bases, with 24 bases lying between them. The germline V gene has CDR1 SGDLS and CDR2 YYNGEE. This CDR3 is 18 amino acids long. This CDR3 is CASSPRRPVAGETDTQYF. The CDR3 nucleotides read TGTGCCAGCAGCCCCCGTAGACCCGTGGCAGGGGAAACAGATACGCAGTATTTT.

This clonotype was counted between two and nine times. The chain combines TRBV7-6 with TRBJ2-7; D may be TRBD1 (6 bases). The CDR3 runs to 13 residues. Deletions cut 3 bases from V and 7 bases from J, with 13 bases between. The germline CDR1 and CDR2 sequences are SGHVS and FNYEAQ. Here the CDR3 reads CASSFGGEGEQYF. Here the CDR3 DNA reads TGTGCCAGCAGCTTTGGGGGCGAGGGGGAGCAGTACTTC.

The genes are TRBV18 and TRBJ2-2; D not certain. The CDR3 extends over 13 amino acids. The germline CDR1 and CDR2 sequences are KGHSH and LQKENI. V dropped 5 bases and J dropped 3 bases, with 7 bases sitting between them. CDR3 in DNA: TGTGCCAGCTCAGAATTTTACACCGGGGAGCTGTTTTTT. Translating gives CASSEFYTGELFF.